This is a list of T cell receptor beta chains from one sample in a study of OX40 agonist ivuxolimab in advanced cancers. Sequencing used immunoSEQ multiplex PCR; TCRdb keeps in-frame clones, though not all of them. The table lists about 55,000 clones, around 85% of them singletons, with roughly 13% in the top ten. Sequencing was performed on CD4+ or CD8+ T cells sorted from blood, taken in a trial of the OX40 agonist ivuxolimab. These receptors were obtained from an adult with an advanced solid tumor such as melanoma, head and neck, liver or kidney cancer. Both conserved end residues are part of each CDR3. D genes are given only for firm matches. The listing skips clone size in some rows; elsewhere it reads once, few, many or a size class.

TRBJ1-5 . TRBV27 once CASSSTGTYSNQPQHF TGTGCCAGCAGTTCAACAGGGACATATAGCAATCAGCCTCAGCATTTT
TRBJ1-2 . TRBV6-1 few CASSAKDTLGNYGYTF TGTGCCAGCAGTGCAAAGGACACTCTCGGTAACTATGGCTACACCTTC
TRBJ2-3 . TRBV11-2 . CASSFGGRSTDTQYF TGTGCCAGCAGCTTTGGGGGGCGCAGCACAGATACGCAGTATTTT
TRBJ2-6 . TRBV6-6 . CASSSELTGANVLTF TGTGCCAGCAGTAGCGAATTAACTGGGGCCAACGTCCTGACTTTC
TRBJ1-1 . TRBV9 few CASSPSTEAFF TGTGCCAGCAGCCCCAGCACTGAAGCTTTCTTT
TRBJ2-7 TRBD1 TRBV7-9 . CASSPRGLMYEQYF TGTGCCAGCAGCCCCAGGGGGCTCATGTACGAGCAGTACTTC
TRBJ2-1 . TRBV28 . CASSSLLGTSYNEQFF TGTGCCAGCAGTTCCCTTTTGGGGACCTCCTACAATGAGCAGTTCTTC
TRBJ2-7 . TRBV6-5 . CASSYSSVGTEYEQYF TGTGCCAGCAGTTACTCGTCCGTTGGGACCGAGTACGAGCAGTACTTC
TRBJ2-7 . TRBV7-6 . CASSLQGSSYEQYF TGTGCCAGCAGCTTGCAGGGGAGCTCCTACGAGCAGTACTTC
TRBJ1-1 . TRBV28 once CASSPPSGGTWNTEAFF TGTGCCAGCAGCCCCCCTTCGGGGGGGACCTGGAACACTGAAGCTTTCTTT
TRBJ1-1 TRBD1 TRBV2 . CASRAGTGLFRTEAFF TGTGCCAGCAGGGCCGGGACAGGTCTTTTTCGCACTGAAGCTTTCTTT
TRBJ1-1 . TRBV7-9 . CASSRVFTTEAFF TGTGCCAGCAGCCGGGTGTTTACCACTGAAGCTTTCTTT
TRBJ1-3 . TRBV5-8 . CASSSGEPPGNTIYF TGTGCCAGCAGCTCGGGCGAGCCCCCTGGAAACACCATATATTTT
TRBJ2-7 . TRBV29-1 . CSVRTLESYEQYF TGCAGCGTTCGGACGTTAGAATCCTACGAGCAGTACTTC
TRBJ2-1 TRBD2 TRBV27 . CASRHHGTSGERNEQFF TGTGCCAGCAGGCACCACGGAACTAGCGGAGAACGGAATGAGCAGTTCTTC
TRBJ2-1 . TRBV9 . CASSVVGGWGNEQFF TGTGCCAGCAGCGTAGTGGGGGGCTGGGGCAATGAGCAGTTCTTC
TRBJ2-5 . TRBV11-1 . CASSLVKGPLGTQYF TGTGCCAGCAGCTTGGTTAAGGGACCATTGGGGACCCAGTACTTC
TRBJ2-3 . TRBV4-3 . CASSQVSSAFTDTQYF TGCGCCAGCAGCCAAGTGTCGAGTGCTTTCACAGATACGCAGTATTTT
TRBJ2-3 . TRBV2 once CASSPEWQGPFTDTQYF TGTGCCAGCAGCCCCGAATGGCAGGGACCCTTCACAGATACGCAGTATTTT
TRBJ2-7 . TRBV6-1 . CASREGNYEQYF TGTGCCAGCAGGGAGGGGAACTACGAGCAGTACTTC
TRBJ2-2 TRBD2 TRBV28 . CASSFTGLETGELFF TGTGCCAGCAGTTTTACGGGACTAGAGACCGGGGAGCTGTTTTTT
TRBJ2-2 . TRBV19 . CASIEDTGELFF TGTGCCAGTATTGAGGACACCGGGGAGCTGTTTTTT
TRBJ1-5 . TRBV19 . CASTANWNQPQHF TGTGCCAGTACCGCTAACTGGAATCAGCCCCAGCATTTT
TRBJ2-4 . TRBV21-1 once CASSDRQSCIQYF TGTGCCAGCAGCGACCGACAGTCCTGCATTCAGTACTTC
TRBJ1-4 . TRBV6-6 . CASSSLGGGNEKLFF TGTGCCAGCAGTTCCCTCGGGGGGGGAAATGAAAAACTGTTTTTT
TRBJ2-2 . TRBV4-3 . CASSHLAGNTGELFF TGCGCCAGCAGCCACCTAGCAGGGAACACCGGGGAGCTGTTTTTT
TRBJ2-1 . TRBV13 once CASSSSDEVEQFF TGTGCCAGCAGCTCATCAGATGAAGTTGAGCAGTTCTTC
TRBJ2-2 . TRBV11-2 . CASSWGAGTGELFF TGTGCCAGCAGCTGGGGGGCCGGGACCGGGGAGCTGTTTTTT
TRBJ1-1 . TRBV9 once CASSPPAGNTEAFF TGTGCCAGCAGCCCTCCAGCGGGGAACACTGAAGCTTTCTTT
TRBJ2-7 . TRBV6-5 . CASCGTDSYEQYF TGTGCCAGCTGCGGGACAGACTCCTACGAGCAGTACTTC
TRBJ1-5 . TRBV27 few CASREGNQPQHF TGTGCCAGCAGAGAGGGCAATCAGCCCCAGCATTTT
TRBJ2-5 . TRBV6-5 . CASSSRGVQETQYF TGTGCCAGCTCCTCTAGGGGGGTGCAAGAGACCCAGTACTTC
TRBJ2-1 . TRBV6-5 few CASSLGAEQFF TGTGCCAGCAGTCTCGGGGCTGAGCAGTTCTTC
TRBJ2-6 TRBD1 TRBV4-3 . CASSRLTGASSGANVLTF TGCGCCAGCAGCCGCCTAACAGGGGCCAGCTCTGGGGCCAACGTCCTGACTTTC
TRBJ1-3 . TRBV18 . CASSPQSWGSSGNTIYF TGTGCCAGCTCACCGCAAAGTTGGGGGTCATCCGGAAACACCATATATTTT
TRBJ1-2 . TRBV6-6 . CASSYSLVVGYTF TGTGCCAGCAGTTACTCGTTGGTGGTTGGCTACACCTTC
TRBJ2-6 . TRBV2 . CASSEAPWAGANVLTF TGTGCCAGCAGTGAAGCTCCTTGGGCTGGGGCCAACGTCCTGACTTTC
TRBJ1-4 . TRBV7-6 . CASSLDEATNEKLFF TGTGCCAGCAGCTTAGATGAGGCAACTAATGAAAAACTGTTTTTT
TRBJ1-3 . TRBV5-3 . CARSFLRTRDFGNTIYF TGTGCCAGAAGCTTTTTACGAACACGGGACTTTGGAAACACCATATATTTT
TRBJ1-2 . TRBV5-1 . CASSFRGSVRFTGYTF TGCGCCAGCAGCTTTCGGGGTAGTGTGCGGTTCACTGGCTACACCTTC
TRBJ2-7 TRBD1 TRBV10-3 . CAHGTGDTYEQYF TGTGCACACGGGACAGGGGACACCTACGAGCAGTACTTC
TRBJ2-3 TRBD2 TRBV7-9 . CASEGLVVADTQYF TGTGCCAGCGAAGGACTAGTAGTTGCAGATACGCAGTATTTT
TRBJ2-2 . TRBV11-2 . CASSLGALNTGELFF TGTGCCAGCAGCTTAGGTGCGCTGAACACCGGGGAGCTGTTTTTT
TRBJ2-5 . TRBV7-3 . CASSVADRTPPKETQYF TGTGCCAGCAGCGTAGCGGACAGGACCCCTCCCAAAGAGACCCAGTACTTC
TRBJ2-5 TRBD1 TRBV6-5 . CASSYIGGEETQYF TGTGCCAGCAGTTACATAGGGGGCGAGGAGACCCAGTACTTC
TRBJ2-7 TRBD1 TRBV7-2 . CASSVDRGGEQYF TGTGCCAGCAGCGTGGACAGGGGGGGAGAGCAGTACTTC
TRBJ2-7 . TRBV13 . CASSPPGRDYYEQYF TGTGCCAGCAGCCCGCCAGGACGAGATTACTACGAGCAGTACTTC
TRBJ1-2 . TRBV5-1 . CASSLWQGNYGYTF TGCGCCAGCAGCTTGTGGCAAGGAAACTATGGCTACACCTTC
TRBJ2-5 . TRBV13 . CASKLRGGAEETQYF TGTGCCAGCAAGCTGAGGGGGGGGGCTGAGGAGACCCAGTACTTC